The present T cell receptor beta chain was sequenced within a study of identical twins. In this sample, this clonotype turned up many times. V lost 0 bases to trimming and J lost 4 bases; unmatched junction nucleotides: 2. The CDR3 is 15 amino acids. TCRdb re-called the 5' RACE reads with MiXCR, one entry per CDR3 protein. Of approximately 670,000 distinct CDR3 sequences listed, around 5.7% are singletons. The chain has TRBV12-3 or TRBV12-4 and TRBJ1-4; 7 bases fit TRBD1. This sequence was found in a man between 18 and 35 years old in good health. Sequencing was carried out using naive T cells sorted from blood. This CDR3 is CASSLAGGLNEKLFF. The CDR3 DNA sequence: TGTGCCAGCAGTTTAGCAGGGGGCCTTAATGAAAAACTGTTTTTT.